The clone carrying this T cell receptor (beta chain) appeared a few times. Antigen: not known. This specimen comes from a study of CD8+CD57+ T cells in acquired aplastic anemia. Study at large: The mean DNA yield obtained from sorted CD4+ and CD8+ cells came to 3 to 3.5 ug. General study findings and limits: Overlapping CD8+ CDR3 repertoires of patients and controls contained approximately 28 shared sequences. Between the patient and control groups, CD8+ Simpson's diversity did not differ significantly.

Whoever was chosen for sequencing had shown CD8+CD57+ cell expansion by flow cytometry. When blood sampling took place, the patients had received no therapy. The study profiled TCR beta VDJ and CDR3 using genomic DNA as template. Using its own MiXCR run on the reads, TCRdb lists one record per CDR3 protein. The repertoire holds over 150,000 distinct CDR3 sequences, with less than 65% as singletons. The germline V and J ends were trimmed by 2 bases and 7 bases, with 9 bases remaining between them. Per germline, CDR1 MRHNA and CDR2 SNTAGT. There are 14 residues in the CDR3. The sequenced sample consisted of sorted CD4+, CD8+, or CD8+CD57+ T cells (not recorded which) from PBMCs. This chain joins TRBV6-4 and TRBJ1-6; a possible D gene is TRBD1 (6 bases). The clonotype was recovered from a human donor with aplastic anemia. The CDR3 nucleotides read TGTGCCAGCAGTGACCGGGACACAAATTCACCCCTCCACTTT. This sequence encodes CASSDRDTNSPLHF.